This TCR beta chain was documented in a study of T cells of healthy individuals. One entry per CDR3 protein, called by TCRdb with MiXCR from the 5' RACE reads. The repertoire holds 85,000 to 100,000 distinct CDR3 sequences, with 17% as singletons. Germline loops: CDR1 DFQATT, CDR2 SNEGSKA (reference sequence). Trimming cost V 6 bases and J 1 base; bases outside gene matches: 20. There are 18 residues in the CDR3. V gene TRBV20-1 combines with J gene TRBJ2-7, with 8 nucleotides matching TRBD2. This TCR derives from a human donor in good health. The CDR3 DNA is TGCAGTGCCCCTAACAGGGAGCAGTCGGGAGGGATTTCCTACGAGCAGTACTTC. Its translation is CSAPNREQSGGISYEQYF.